Listed here are 7 T cell receptor beta chains from one sample, sequenced in a study of blood T cells in healthy people across ages. The authors ran a second PCR of roughly 6 to 12 cycles using a sample-barcoded 5' primer and a J-beta primer mix. TCRdb recomputed calls from the 5' RACE reads with MiXCR, one row per CDR3 protein. The sample comprises hundreds of thousands of distinct CDR3 sequences, roughly 32% of which are singletons, and just over 15% rests with the top ten. Material for sequencing was blood. The receptors originated from an elderly woman in good health.

In its sample, this clonotype was seen a few times. The chain carries TRBV5-5 and TRBJ1-1; D unclear. CDR3 size: 15 residues. Between the trimmed V and J ends, which lost 0 bases and 0 bases, there was a span of 9 bases. Germline V gene lookup returns CDR1 SGHKS and CDR2 YYEKEE (reference sequence). CDR3 sequence: CASSLEVTVNTEAFF. CDR3 DNA sequence: TGTGCCAGCAGCTTGGAAGTGACGGTGAACACTGAAGCTTTCTTT.

Concerning this clonotype itself: A read error may explain this, as a much larger clone is one base away. The V call is TRBV20-1, the J call TRBJ2-1, with a possible D match to TRBD2 (5 bases). This CDR3 region has 12 residues. Trimming removed 3 bases at V and 10 bases at J, with 13 bases between. CDR1 is DFQATT and CDR2 is SNEGSKA in the germline V gene (reference sequence). Written as DNA, the CDR3 is TGCAGTGCTAGGGACTTATCTTACGAGCAGTTCTTC. Encoded protein: CSARDLSYEQFF.

This clonotype was seen repeatedly, ten times or more. The chain combines TRBV5-1 with TRBJ2-1, with TRBD1 as a possible D gene (5 bases). The CDR3 is made up of 14 amino acids. Germline loops: CDR1 SGHRS, CDR2 YFSETQ. V was trimmed by 1 base and J by 4 bases, leaving 9 bases between them. CDR3 in amino acids: CASSLLQEYNEQFF. The CDR3 DNA reads TGCGCCAGCAGCTTGTTACAGGAATACAATGAGCAGTTCTTC.

This clonotype was seen at least ten times. This chain uses TRBV7-2 with TRBJ2-3; 9 bases align to TRBD2. CDR1 and CDR2 from the germline V gene are SGHTA and FQGNSA. Trimming removed 1 base from V and 0 bases from J; junction bases left unmatched: 8. The CDR3 is made up of 18 amino acids. CDR3 protein: CASSLGAGGLGSTDTQYF. The DNA for the CDR3 is TGTGCCAGCAGCTTAGGAGCGGGGGGCCTTGGGAGCACAGATACGCAGTATTTT.

As to this clonotype: A much larger clone is a single base away; this may be a read error. The chain is built from TRBV19 and TRBJ2-7; a possible D gene is TRBD1 (6 bases). The CDR3 spans 13 residues. CDR1 is LNHDA, CDR2 SQIVND, per germline (reference sequence). Trimming removed 8 bases from V and 1 base from J, with 12 bases in between. The CDR3: CASGTPPSYEQYV. CDR3 DNA: TGTGCCAGTGGGACACCGCCTTCCTACGAGCAGTACGTC.

This clonotype has a count of ten or more. The rearrangement uses TRBV29-1 and TRBJ2-4; no firm D call. Germline loops: CDR1 SQVTM, CDR2 ANQGSEA. The CDR3 is 15 amino acids. V lost 1 base and J 2 bases, leaving 12 bases between the germline ends. CDR3 amino acids: CSVEGLLGTKNIQYF. The CDR3 coding sequence is TGCAGCGTTGAAGGCCTCTTAGGGACCAAAAACATTCAGTACTTC.

J is TRBJ1-2 and V is TRBV29-1, with a weak D call TRBD1 (5 bases). Germline V gene data show CDR1 as SQVTM and CDR2 as ANQGSEA. The CDR3 is made up of 12 amino acids. V lost 6 bases and J lost 6, with 14 bases in between. The CDR3 nucleotides read TGCAGCGTGAAATTGTACAGGAATGGCTACACCTTC. It codes for CSVKLYRNGYTF.